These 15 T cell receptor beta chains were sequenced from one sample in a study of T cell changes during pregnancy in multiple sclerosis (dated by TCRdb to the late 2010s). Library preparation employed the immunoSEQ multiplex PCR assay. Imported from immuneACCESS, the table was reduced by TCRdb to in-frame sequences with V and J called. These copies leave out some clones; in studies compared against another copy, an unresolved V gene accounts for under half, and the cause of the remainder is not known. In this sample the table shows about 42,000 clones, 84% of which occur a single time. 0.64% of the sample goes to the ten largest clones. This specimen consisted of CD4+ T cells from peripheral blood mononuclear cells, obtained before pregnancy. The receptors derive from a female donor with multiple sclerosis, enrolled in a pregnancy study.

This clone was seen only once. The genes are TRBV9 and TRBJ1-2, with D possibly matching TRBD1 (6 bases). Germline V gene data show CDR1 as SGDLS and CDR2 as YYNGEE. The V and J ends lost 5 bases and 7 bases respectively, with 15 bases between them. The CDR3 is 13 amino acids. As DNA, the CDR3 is TGTGCCAGCAGGATAACAGGGTCAGGTGGCTACACCTTC. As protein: CASRITGSGGYTF. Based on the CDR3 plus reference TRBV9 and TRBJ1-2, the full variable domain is DSGVTQTPKHLITATGQRVTLRCSPRSGDLSVYWYQQSLDQGLQFLIQYYNGEERAKGNILERFSAQQFPDLHSELNLSSLELGDSALYFCASRITGSGGYTFGSGTRLTVV.

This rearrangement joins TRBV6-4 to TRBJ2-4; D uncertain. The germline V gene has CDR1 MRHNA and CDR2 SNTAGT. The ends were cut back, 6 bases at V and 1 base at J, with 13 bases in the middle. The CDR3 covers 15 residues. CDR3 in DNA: TGTGCCAGCAGGGGCTCATGGGTGGCCAAAAACATTCAGTACTTC. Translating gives CASRGSWVAKNIQYF.

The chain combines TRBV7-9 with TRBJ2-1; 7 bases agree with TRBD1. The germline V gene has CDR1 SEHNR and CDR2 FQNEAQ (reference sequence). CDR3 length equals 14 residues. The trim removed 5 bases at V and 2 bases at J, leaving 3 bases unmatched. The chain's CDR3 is CASSAGGPYNEQFF. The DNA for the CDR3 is TGTGCCAGCAGCGCAGGGGGACCCTACAATGAGCAGTTCTTC.

The CDR3 DNA is TGTGCTAGTGGTTCACCAGCCGGGACATTGAACACTGAAGCTTTCTTT. Translating gives CASGSPAGTLNTEAFF. This chain connects TRBV12-5 to TRBJ1-1; maybe TRBD1 (6 bases). This CDR3 spans 16 amino acids. Germline V gives CDR1 LGHNT, CDR2 FRNRAP. With 4 bases removed from V and 0 bases from J, the gap between germline ends came to 15 bases.

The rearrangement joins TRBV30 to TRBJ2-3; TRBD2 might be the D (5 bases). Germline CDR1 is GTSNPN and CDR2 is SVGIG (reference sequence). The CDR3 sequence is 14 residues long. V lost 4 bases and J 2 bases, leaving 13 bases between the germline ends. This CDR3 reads CAWTEGSYTDTQYF. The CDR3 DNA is TGTGCCTGGACAGAGGGCAGCTACACAGATACGCAGTATTTT.

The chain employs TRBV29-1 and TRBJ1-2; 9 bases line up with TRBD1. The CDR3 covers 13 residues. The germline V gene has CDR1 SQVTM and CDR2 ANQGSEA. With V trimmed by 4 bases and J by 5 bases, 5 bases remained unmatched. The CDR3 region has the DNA TGCAGCGTTGCCGATGGACAGGGGTATGGCTACACCTTC. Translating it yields CSVADGQGYGYTF.

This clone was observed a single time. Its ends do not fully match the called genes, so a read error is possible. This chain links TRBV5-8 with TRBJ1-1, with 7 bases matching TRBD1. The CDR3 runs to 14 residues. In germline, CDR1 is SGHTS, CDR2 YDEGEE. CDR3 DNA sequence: TGTGCCAGCAGCTATGGACAGGAATGGACTGAAGCTCTCTTT. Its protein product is CASSYGQEWTEALF.

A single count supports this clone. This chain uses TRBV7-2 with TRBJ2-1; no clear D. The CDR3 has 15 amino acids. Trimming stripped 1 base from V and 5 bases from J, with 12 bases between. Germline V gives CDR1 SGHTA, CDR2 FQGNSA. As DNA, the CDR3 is TGTGCCAGCAGCTTAGGGCTCCCTAGAAACAATGAGCAGTTCTTC. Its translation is CASSLGLPRNNEQFF.

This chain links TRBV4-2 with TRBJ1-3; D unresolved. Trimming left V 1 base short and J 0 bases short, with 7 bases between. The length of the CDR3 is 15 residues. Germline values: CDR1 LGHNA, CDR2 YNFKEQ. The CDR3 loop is CASSQGRSSGNTIYF. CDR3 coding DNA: TGTGCCAGCAGCCAAGGCCGGTCCTCTGGAAACACCATATATTTT.

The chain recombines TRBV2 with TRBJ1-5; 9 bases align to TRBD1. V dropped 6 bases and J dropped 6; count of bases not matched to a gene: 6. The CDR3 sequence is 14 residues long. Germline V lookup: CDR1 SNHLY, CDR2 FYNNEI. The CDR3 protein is CASSTGQGFQPQHF. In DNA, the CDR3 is TGTGCCAGCAGCACAGGACAGGGGTTTCAGCCCCAGCATTTT.

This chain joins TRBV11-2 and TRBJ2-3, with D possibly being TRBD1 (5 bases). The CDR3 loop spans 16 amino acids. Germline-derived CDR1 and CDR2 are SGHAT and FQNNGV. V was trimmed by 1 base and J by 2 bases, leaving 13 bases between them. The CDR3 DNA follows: TGTGCCAGCAGCTTAGCTGGGTCAGGGTACACAGATACGCAGTATTTT. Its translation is CASSLAGSGYTDTQYF.

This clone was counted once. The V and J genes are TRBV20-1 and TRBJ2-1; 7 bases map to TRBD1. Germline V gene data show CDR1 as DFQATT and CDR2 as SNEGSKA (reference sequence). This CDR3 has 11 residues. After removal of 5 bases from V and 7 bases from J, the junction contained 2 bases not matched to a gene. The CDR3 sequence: CSAGDSNEQFF. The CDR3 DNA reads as TGCAGTGCTGGGGACAGTAATGAGCAGTTCTTC.

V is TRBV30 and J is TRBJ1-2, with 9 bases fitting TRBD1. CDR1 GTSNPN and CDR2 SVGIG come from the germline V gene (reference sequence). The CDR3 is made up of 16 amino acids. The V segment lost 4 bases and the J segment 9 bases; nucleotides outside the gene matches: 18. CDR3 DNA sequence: TGTGCCTGGAATCCGGGACAGGGTCTCCGGGGTCGTAGCTACACCTTC. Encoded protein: CAWNPGQGLRGRSYTF. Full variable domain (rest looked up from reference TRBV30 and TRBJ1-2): SQTIHQWPATLVQPVGSPLSLECTVEGTSNPNLYWYRQAAGRGLQLLFYSVGIGQISSEVPQNLSASRPQDRQFILSSKKLLLSDSGFYLCAWNPGQGLRGRSYTFGSGTRLTVV.

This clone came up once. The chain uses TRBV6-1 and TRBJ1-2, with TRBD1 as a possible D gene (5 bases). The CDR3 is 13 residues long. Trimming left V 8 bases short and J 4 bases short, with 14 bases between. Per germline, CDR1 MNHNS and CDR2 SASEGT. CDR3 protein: CASSAWGGYGYTF. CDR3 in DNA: TGTGCCAGCTCCGCATGGGGCGGCTATGGCTACACCTTC.

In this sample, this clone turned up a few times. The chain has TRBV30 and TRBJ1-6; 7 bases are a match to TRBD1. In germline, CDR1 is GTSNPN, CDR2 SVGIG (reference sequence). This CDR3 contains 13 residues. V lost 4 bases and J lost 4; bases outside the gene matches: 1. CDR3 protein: CAWMTGYNSPLHF. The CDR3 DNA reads TGTGCCTGGATGACAGGGTATAATTCACCCCTCCACTTT.